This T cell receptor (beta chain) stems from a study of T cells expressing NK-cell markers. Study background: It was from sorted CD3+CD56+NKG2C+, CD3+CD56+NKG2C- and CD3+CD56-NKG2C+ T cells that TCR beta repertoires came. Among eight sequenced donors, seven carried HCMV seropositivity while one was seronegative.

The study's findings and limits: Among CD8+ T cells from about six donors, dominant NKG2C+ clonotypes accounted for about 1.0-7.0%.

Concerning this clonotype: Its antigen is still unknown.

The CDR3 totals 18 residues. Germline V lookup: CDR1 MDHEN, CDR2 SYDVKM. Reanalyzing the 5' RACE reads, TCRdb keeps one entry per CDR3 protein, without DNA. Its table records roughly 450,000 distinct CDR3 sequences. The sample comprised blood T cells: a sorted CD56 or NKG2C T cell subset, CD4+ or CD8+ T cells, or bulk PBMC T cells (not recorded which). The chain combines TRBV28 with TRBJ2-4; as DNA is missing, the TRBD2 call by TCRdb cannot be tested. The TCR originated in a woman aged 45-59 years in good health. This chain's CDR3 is CASSPSLTGPKAKNIQYF.